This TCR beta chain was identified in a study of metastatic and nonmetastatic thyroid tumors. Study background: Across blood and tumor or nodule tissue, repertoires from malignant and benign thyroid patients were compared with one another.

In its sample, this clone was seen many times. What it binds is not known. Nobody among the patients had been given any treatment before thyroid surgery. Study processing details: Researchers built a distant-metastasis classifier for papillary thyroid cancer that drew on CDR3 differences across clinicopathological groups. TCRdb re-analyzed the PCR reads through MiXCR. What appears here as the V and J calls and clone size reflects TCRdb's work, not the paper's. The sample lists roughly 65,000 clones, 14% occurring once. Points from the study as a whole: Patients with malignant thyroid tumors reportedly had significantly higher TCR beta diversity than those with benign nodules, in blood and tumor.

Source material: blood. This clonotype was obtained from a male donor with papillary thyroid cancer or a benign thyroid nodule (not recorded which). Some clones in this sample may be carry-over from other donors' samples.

CDR3 in amino acids: CASSNIRGVNTEAFF. In DNA form, the CDR3 reads TGTGCCAGTAGTAACATAAGAGGGGTGAACACTGAAGCTTTCTTT. The chain carries TRBV19 and TRBJ1-1, with D possibly matching TRBD1 (5 bases). The CDR3 extends over 15 amino acids. The germline V gene encodes CDR1 LNHDA and CDR2 SQIVND (reference sequence). V was cut by 4 bases and J by 0 bases, with 12 bases left in between.